Following are 11 T cell receptor beta chains from one sample sequenced in a study of untreated major depressive disorder. Findings of the study overall: TRBV05-01 (Vbeta 5.1) usage was higher in CD4+ T cells of depressed patients than controls.

These TCRs are of unknown antigen specificity. Assay used: immunoSEQ multiplex PCR; TCRdb lists only in-frame clones, some missing. Of fewer than 30,000 clones in the sample, approximately 91% were seen once. Material for sequencing was CD4+ T cells from PBMCs. The receptors were gathered from a woman aged 30 to 39 with major depressive disorder.

This clone was counted a few times. V usage is TRBV18 and J usage is TRBJ2-1, with a possible D match to TRBD1 (5 bases). The length of the CDR3 is 19 residues. V gave up 0 bases and J gave up 6 bases, with 24 bases separating them. Germline values: CDR1 KGHSH, CDR2 LQKENI. The CDR3 DNA follows: TGTGCCAGCTCACCACCTCCTAAGGGGTCGAGGCGGAGATTCAATGAGCAGTTCTTC. Protein product: CASSPPPKGSRRRFNEQFF.

V usage is TRBV5-6 and J usage is TRBJ2-2; 8 bases align to TRBD1. Germline loops: CDR1 SGHDT, CDR2 YYEEEE. This CDR3 is built from 16 residues. Trimming took 3 bases from V and 5 from J; bases not matched to a gene: 9. The CDR3 here is CASSYWSGGSTGELFF. In DNA, the CDR3 is TGTGCCAGCAGCTACTGGTCAGGGGGCAGTACCGGGGAGCTGTTTTTT.

J is TRBJ2-7 and V is TRBV6-5; 8 bases line up with TRBD1. This CDR3 spans 11 amino acids. Germline CDR1 reads MNHEY; CDR2 reads SVGAGI. J lost 8 bases, V lost 8 bases, and 5 bases had no gene match. CDR3 loop: CASHQGAKQYF. CDR3 in DNA: TGTGCCAGCCACCAGGGGGCTAAGCAGTACTTC.

This chain joins TRBV27 and TRBJ2-5, with 11 bases lining up with TRBD1. The ends lost 4 bases at V and 6 bases at J; junction bases unmatched: 10. Per the germline V gene, CDR1 is MNHEY and CDR2 is SMNVEV (reference sequence). The CDR3 has 16 residues. CDR3 in amino acids: CASSSPRTGGYKTQYF. In DNA form, the CDR3 reads TGTGCCAGCAGTTCCCCCCGGACAGGGGGCTATAAGACCCAGTACTTC.

The V gene is TRBV12-5, the J gene TRBJ2-1, with TRBD2 identical over 8 bases. This CDR3 contains 17 residues. Germline assignment: CDR1 LGHNT and CDR2 FRNRAP. J gave up 4 bases and V 3 bases, and 11 bases lay outside the gene matches. The CDR3 bases are TGTGCTAGTGGTTTCTCTAACGGGGGGGCATTGTACAATGAGCAGTTCTTC. Protein: CASGFSNGGALYNEQFF.

The chain uses TRBV6-5 and TRBJ2-7; 12 bases agree with TRBD2. Germline CDR1 MNHEY, CDR2 SVGAGI. This CDR3 comprises 15 residues. J lost 3 bases, V lost 6 bases, and 6 bases had no gene match. CDR3 sequence reads: CASRVSTSGGYEQYF. Here the CDR3 DNA reads TGTGCCAGCAGGGTTTCGACTAGCGGGGGCTACGAGCAGTACTTC.

This sequence joins TRBV2 and TRBJ2-1, with 10 bases that match TRBD2. Germline trimming cut 5 bases from V and 6 bases from J; bases unmatched to any gene: 10. The CDR3 has 16 amino acids. Germline V CDR1 and CDR2: SNHLY, FYNNEI. The CDR3 DNA is TGTGCCAGCAGTCGAAACAGCGGGGGGGCCGTCAATGAGCAGTTCTTC. Translating gives CASSRNSGGAVNEQFF.

The gene calls are TRBV28 and TRBJ2-7; D unresolved. In germline, CDR1 is MDHEN, CDR2 SYDVKM. The CDR3 has 12 residues. V gave up 9 bases and J gave up 3 bases, with 12 bases separating them. The CDR3 sequence: CASFSWGYEQYF. DNA of the CDR3: TGTGCCAGTTTTTCCTGGGGCTACGAGCAGTACTTC.

The CDR3 region has the DNA TGTGCCAGCAGGACGACAGAATACGAGCAGTACTTC. Residues: CASRTTEYEQYF. The chain uses TRBV6-5 and TRBJ2-7; D possibly corresponds to TRBD1 (5 bases). Germline loops: CDR1 MNHEY, CDR2 SVGAGI. V was trimmed by 6 bases and J by 4 bases, leaving 10 bases between them. This CDR3 region has 12 residues.

This rearrangement joins TRBV28 to TRBJ2-7, with D perhaps TRBD2 (5 bases). The CDR3 covers 14 residues. V shed 5 bases and J shed 2 bases, with 13 bases lying between them. Per germline, CDR1 MDHEN and CDR2 SYDVKM. The CDR3 is CASSPPSGAYEQYF. Here the CDR3 DNA reads TGTGCCAGCAGTCCCCCCTCCGGGGCCTACGAGCAGTACTTC. Together with reference TRBV28 and TRBJ2-7, the CDR3 gives the full variable domain: DVKVTQSSRYLVKRTGEKVFLECVQDMDHENMFWYRQDPGLGLRLIYFSYDVKMKEKGDIPEGYSVSREKKERFSLILESASTNQTSMYLCASSPPSGAYEQYFGPGTRLTVT.

This clone has a handful of counts. This chain links TRBV10-3 with TRBJ2-4, with TRBD2 as a possible D gene (5 bases). Trimming cost V 2 bases and J 8 bases, with 10 bases left between them. CDR1 and CDR2 (germline): ENHRY, SYGVKD. The CDR3 extends over 13 amino acids. In DNA form, the CDR3 reads TGTGCCATCAGTGAGGAGAGGGAAGACATTCAGTACTTC. Translation: CAISEEREDIQYF.